This T cell receptor (beta chain) emerged from a study of blood T cell repertoires in COVID-19. This CDR3 is 18 amino acids long. With V trimmed by 5 bases and J by 1 base, 10 bases remained unmatched. Germline CDR1 and CDR2: LNHDA and SQIVND (reference sequence). TCRdb's copy holds only in-frame clones and misses some; the assay was immunoSEQ multiplex PCR. The sample yields 280,000 or so clones, over 75% seen once. This chain joins TRBV19 and TRBJ2-2, with TRBD1 identical over 10 bases. This sequence was found in a man aged 25-45 years who had recovered from COVID-19. Sample: PBMCs or T cells enriched from blood (not recorded which). CDR3: CASSVRDRGRWNTGELFF. Here the CDR3 DNA reads TGTGCCAGTAGTGTCCGGGACAGGGGTCGTTGGAACACCGGGGAGCTGTTTTTT. The variable domain in full, completed from reference TRBV19 and TRBJ2-2, reads DGGITQSPKYLFRKEGQNVTLSCEQNLNHDAMYWYRQDPGQGLRLIYYSQIVNDFQKGDIAEGYSVSREKKESFPLTVTSAQKNPTAFYLCASSVRDRGRWNTGELFFGEGSRLTVL.